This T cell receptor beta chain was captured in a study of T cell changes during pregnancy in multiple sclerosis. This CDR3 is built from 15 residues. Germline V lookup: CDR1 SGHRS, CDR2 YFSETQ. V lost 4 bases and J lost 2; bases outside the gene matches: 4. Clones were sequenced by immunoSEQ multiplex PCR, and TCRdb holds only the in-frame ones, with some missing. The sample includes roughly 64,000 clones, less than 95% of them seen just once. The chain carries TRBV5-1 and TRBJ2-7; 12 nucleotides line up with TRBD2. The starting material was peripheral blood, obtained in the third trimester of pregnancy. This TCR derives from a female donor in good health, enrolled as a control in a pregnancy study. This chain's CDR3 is CASSKTSGSAYEQYF. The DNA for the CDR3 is TGCGCCAGCAGCAAGACTAGCGGGAGCGCCTACGAGCAGTACTTC.